Sequencing of this T cell receptor (beta chain) was carried out in a study of blood T cell repertoires in COVID-19. Across the study: Researchers got acute and convalescent COVID-19 samples from the United States, Italy and Spain. The cDNA or gDNA used as material had been derived from T cells, B-cell-depleted T cells, or PBMCs.

Original data processing: Counts of nucleated cells, estimated from reference gene primer amplification, were obtained. Assay: immunoSEQ multiplex PCR; the TCRdb copy retains only in-frame clones and omits some. V and J calls and clone size are as listed in that table; D and trimming were resolved from the DNA. The table has approximately 250,000 clones, roughly 80% seen once. V gave up 0 bases and J gave up 0 bases, with 6 bases separating them. This CDR3 contains 13 residues. Germline V lookup: CDR1 GTSNPN, CDR2 SVGIG (reference sequence). This rearrangement joins TRBV30 to TRBJ2-7; D ambiguous. This TCR came from an older woman with active or convalescent COVID-19. Input material: peripheral blood. CDR3 region: CAWSVHVSYEQYF. The CDR3 DNA sequence: TGTGCCTGGAGTGTACACGTCTCCTACGAGCAGTACTTC.